These 11 T cell receptor beta chains came from one sample sequenced in a study of blood T cell repertoires in COVID-19. Only in-frame clones appear in the TCRdb table, and some are missing; sequencing was by immunoSEQ multiplex PCR. The sample lists roughly 360,000 clones; roughly four fifths were seen once. The specimen sequenced was PBMCs or T cells enriched from blood (not recorded which). These receptors were obtained from a woman in her fifties or sixties who had recovered from COVID-19.

This clone has more than one count but fewer than ten. The V and J genes are TRBV19 and TRBJ1-3, with 8 bases fitting TRBD1. The CDR3 covers 14 residues. The germline V gene encodes CDR1 LNHDA and CDR2 SQIVND (reference sequence). V lost 4 bases and J lost 4; bases outside the gene matches: 3. DNA of the CDR3: TGTGCCAGTAGTACGGACAGGGTGGGAAACACCATATATTTT. This gives the protein CASSTDRVGNTIYF.

The CDR3 region has the DNA TGCAGCGCCGGCGACAGAGAAAAACTGTTTTTT. It translates to CSAGDREKLFF. V is TRBV29-1 and J is TRBJ1-4, with D possibly matching TRBD1 (5 bases). The CDR3 covers 11 residues. Germline CDR1 is SQVTM and CDR2 is ANQGSEA. V was trimmed by 7 bases and J by 8 bases, leaving 11 bases between them. The full variable domain, its missing parts supplied by reference TRBV29-1 and TRBJ1-4, is SAVISQKPSRDICQRGTSLTIQCQVDSQVTMMFWYRQQPGQSLTLIATANQGSEATYESGFVIDKFPISRPNLTFSTLTVSNMSPEDSSIYLCSAGDREKLFFGSGTQLSVL.

This rearrangement joins TRBV2 to TRBJ1-5; D unclear. The germline V gene encodes CDR1 SNHLY and CDR2 FYNNEI. The ends were cut back, 5 bases at V and 3 bases at J, with 11 bases in the middle. The CDR3 runs to 14 residues. The chain's CDR3 is CASSLPGNNQPQHF. CDR3 DNA sequence: TGTGCCAGCAGTCTGCCAGGAAACAATCAGCCCCAGCATTTT.

The chain joins TRBV6-5 to TRBJ2-1; D remains unclear. There are 11 residues in the CDR3. Per the germline V gene, CDR1 is MNHEY and CDR2 is SVGAGI. The V end was cut by 6 bases, the J end by 10 bases, with 10 bases between. In DNA, the CDR3 is TGTGCCAGCAGGTCCATCGGGGAGCAGTTCTTC. It is translated as CASRSIGEQFF.

This rearrangement joins TRBV18 to TRBJ2-3; 12 bases are a match to TRBD2. The CDR3 is made up of 15 amino acids. Germline trimming cut 2 bases from V and 6 bases from J; bases unmatched to any gene: 3. Germline-derived CDR1 and CDR2 are KGHSH and LQKENI. CDR3 bases: TGTGCCAGCTCACCAGGGACTAGCGGGCGGGATACGCAGTATTTT. It codes for CASSPGTSGRDTQYF. Using reference TRBV18 and TRBJ2-3 for the parts outside the CDR3, the full variable domain is NAGVMQNPRHLVRRRGQEARLRCSPMKGHSHVYWYRQLPEEGLKFMVYLQKENIIDESGMPKERFSAEFPKEGPSILRIQQVVRGDSAAYFCASSPGTSGRDTQYFGPGTRLTVL.

This clone has a single count. The gene calls are TRBV11-2 and TRBJ2-5; TRBD1 might be the D (5 bases). The germline V gene has CDR1 SGHAT and CDR2 FQNNGV. V was clipped by 2 bases and J by 3 bases, with 13 bases between them. The CDR3 length is 15 residues. CDR3 DNA sequence: TGTGCCAGCAGCTTAAAGGGCAGGGCAAAAGAGACCCAGTACTTC. Translated: CASSLKGRAKETQYF.

The chain couples TRBV5-1 to TRBJ2-1, with TRBD1 identical over 7 bases. This CDR3 is 15 amino acids long. Germline V gives CDR1 SGHRS, CDR2 YFSETQ. V shed 0 bases and J 6 bases; nucleotides not matched to a gene: 6. The DNA for the CDR3 is TGCGCCAGCAGCTTGGATGGGGCAGGGGGCAATGAGCAGTTCTTC. Translating it yields CASSLDGAGGNEQFF.

The chain combines TRBV29-1 with TRBJ2-7; 7 nucleotides agree with TRBD2. Germline V gene lookup returns CDR1 SQVTM and CDR2 ANQGSEA. Trimming cost V 4 bases and J 3 bases; bases outside gene matches: 9. The CDR3 totals 14 residues. This chain's CDR3 is CSVVLFRGDYEQYF. The CDR3 DNA reads as TGCAGCGTTGTTCTCTTCCGGGGGGACTACGAGCAGTACTTC.

The count of this clone is one. This chain links TRBV5-1 with TRBJ1-2, with D perhaps matching TRBD1 (6 bases). This CDR3 spans 13 amino acids. Germline lookup yields CDR1 SGHRS and CDR2 YFSETQ. V dropped 4 bases and J dropped 8 bases, with 15 bases sitting between them. The CDR3 loop reads CASSPTGGGGYTF. CDR3 nucleotides: TGCGCCAGCAGCCCGACGGGGGGGGGCGGCTACACCTTC.

The chain carries TRBV2 and TRBJ1-1, with D unresolved. CDR1 is SNHLY and CDR2 is FYNNEI in the germline V gene. Trimming took 7 bases from V and 0 from J, leaving 15 bases between them. The CDR3 runs 15 residues. Written as DNA, the CDR3 is TGTGCCAGCAATTTCGGGGTACTTATGAACACTGAAGCTTTCTTT. Amino acid sequence: CASNFGVLMNTEAFF.

This clone showed up many times. This chain connects TRBV5-1 to TRBJ2-3; the D gene is possibly TRBD2 (6 bases). Germline V CDR1 and CDR2: SGHRS, YFSETQ. V dropped 4 bases and J dropped 5 bases, with 14 bases sitting between them. This CDR3 has 14 residues. In DNA form, the CDR3 reads TGCGCCAGCAGCCGGGGGTCGGCCCTAGATACGCAGTATTTT. This codes for CASSRGSALDTQYF.